This paragraph reports one T cell receptor (beta chain). This entry belongs to a study of T cell responses to AZD1222 COVID-19 vaccine. Assay: immunoSEQ multiplex PCR; the TCRdb copy retains only in-frame clones and omits some. The data contain over 150,000 clones, approximately 90% of them singletons. This CDR3 comprises 14 residues. Trimming took 6 bases from V and 4 from J, leaving 13 bases between them. Germline lookup yields CDR1 LNHDA and CDR2 SQIVND (reference sequence). Sequencing was performed on peripheral blood, taken on day 0 of AZD1222 vaccination. The TCR was taken from an adult in good health. V gene TRBV19 combines with J gene TRBJ1-3; D is undetermined. The CDR3 DNA reads TGTGCCAGTAGAGATCACGGCCTCGGAAACACCATATATTTT. This sequence encodes CASRDHGLGNTIYF.